A single sample is the source of the 25 T cell receptor beta chains below, sequenced in a study of T cell repertoires in cytomegalovirus infection. One entry per CDR3 protein, called by TCRdb with MiXCR from the reads. The data contain about 100,000 distinct CDR3 sequences, 16% of them singletons. Sequencing was performed on PBMCs. The source is a human donor in good health (CMV status not recorded). Some clones in this sample may be carry-over from other donors' samples.

The sample holds a few counts of this clonotype. The chain carries TRBV20-1 and TRBJ1-2, with a tentative D call TRBD1 (6 bases). V lost 3 bases and J 5 bases, leaving 10 bases between the germline ends. The CDR3 is 12 residues long. Germline V lookup: CDR1 DFQATT, CDR2 SNEGSKA (reference sequence). The CDR3 loop is CSASRQGYGYTF. DNA of the CDR3: TGCAGTGCTAGTCGGCAGGGGTATGGCTACACCTTC.

This clonotype was detected ten times or more. The chain carries TRBV7-2 and TRBJ2-5, with D possibly being TRBD2 (6 bases). CDR3 length: 15 residues. The V end lost 10 bases, the J end lost 1 base, and 19 bases lay between the germline ends. Germline CDR1 and CDR2: SGHTA and FQGNSA. CDR3 nucleotide sequence: TGTGCCACCCGTCCTCGGCGGGGAGGCCAAGAGACCCAGTACTTC. Translation: CATRPRRGGQETQYF.

This clonotype was recorded a few times. This rearrangement joins TRBV4-1 to TRBJ1-6, with D unresolved. The CDR3 is made up of 12 amino acids. Trimming pared 1 base from V and 11 bases from J, leaving 6 bases between. Germline CDR1 MGHRA, CDR2 YSYEKL. The CDR3 spells CASSQVLPPLHF. CDR3 sequence (DNA): TGCGCCAGCAGCCAAGTTTTGCCACCCCTCCACTTT.

The sample holds a few counts of this clonotype. The chain joins TRBV28 to TRBJ2-1, with D possibly being TRBD2 (6 bases). The CDR3 is made up of 13 amino acids. Trimming stripped 7 bases from V and 3 bases from J, with 10 bases between. Germline assignment: CDR1 MDHEN and CDR2 SYDVKM. CDR3 nucleotide sequence: TGTGCCAGCACCGGGGGATTCTACAATGAGCAGTTCTTC. Protein product: CASTGGFYNEQFF.

This clonotype has just a few counts. This sequence joins TRBV28 and TRBJ2-5; 9 bases align to TRBD2. V shed 4 bases, J shed 5 bases, and the junction held 11 bases outside the gene matches. The V gene's germline CDR1 is MDHEN and CDR2 SYDVKM. The CDR3 is made up of 16 amino acids. The CDR3 DNA reads TGTGCCAGCAGTTCCGCCAAAGGGACTAGCCGTGAGACCCAGTACTTC. This sequence encodes CASSSAKGTSRETQYF.

Ten or more counts support this clonotype. The chain combines TRBV6-2 or TRBV6-3 with TRBJ1-1; D remains unclear. Germline V gene sequence: CDR1 MNHEY, CDR2 SVGEGT. This CDR3 has 15 residues. Trimming removed 0 bases at V and 5 bases at J, with 13 bases between. The CDR3 protein is CASSYSRARNTEAFF. The CDR3 bases are TGTGCCAGCAGTTACTCCCGAGCCCGGAATACTGAAGCTTTCTTT.

The sample holds many counts of this clonotype. The CDR3 protein is CASSLERGQPDHF. In DNA, the CDR3 is TGTGCCAGCAGCTTAGAACGAGGGCAGCCGGACCACTTT. The chain recombines TRBV7-2 with TRBJ1-6; D unresolved. CDR1 is SGHTA, CDR2 FQGNSA, per germline. This CDR3 is built from 13 residues. The V and J ends lost 1 base and 18 bases respectively, with 16 bases between them.

This clonotype occurred a few times. This chain connects TRBV18 to TRBJ2-7; weak D call: TRBD2 (7 bases). The CDR3 spans 13 residues. Trimming left V 6 bases short and J 2 bases short, with 11 bases between. Germline assignment: CDR1 KGHSH and CDR2 LQKENI. CDR3 sequence: CASSSGGPYEQYF. The CDR3 DNA is TGTGCCAGCTCTTCCGGGGGGCCCTACGAGCAGTACTTC.

In regard to this clonotype: The conserved final phenylalanine or tryptophan is absent from the CDR3, which likely points to a read error. The chain carries TRBV30 and TRBJ2-5; 8 bases fit TRBD2. CDR1 is GTSNPN, CDR2 SVGIG, per germline (reference sequence). The CDR3 contains 13 residues. J gave up 4 bases and V 3 bases, and 4 bases lay outside the gene matches. The CDR3 bases are TGTGCCTGGAGGAGTGCGGGAGGAGAGACCCAGTACTTA. Residues: CAWRSAGGETQYL.

The table lists this clonotype with a few counts. This chain connects TRBV11-2 to TRBJ1-4, with a tentative D call TRBD1 (6 bases). Trimming took off 3 bases at V and 8 bases at J, with 19 bases between the two ends. The CDR3 runs 16 residues. CDR1 and CDR2 (germline): SGHAT, FQNNGV. The CDR3 spells CASSLGGGGWNEKLFF. In nucleotides, the CDR3 is TGTGCCAGCAGCTTGGGCGGGGGGGGCTGGAACGAAAAACTGTTTTTT.

This clonotype was seen at least ten times. V is TRBV28 and J is TRBJ1-6, with 7 bases that match TRBD1. CDR1 is MDHEN, CDR2 SYDVKM, per germline. The trim removed 6 bases at V and 10 bases at J, leaving 15 bases unmatched. CDR3 length: 16 amino acids. DNA for the CDR3: TGTGCCAGCAGCACAGGGCTGGACAGGTTTTGGTCACCCCTCCACTTT. It translates to CASSTGLDRFWSPLHF.

The rearrangement uses TRBV7-8 and TRBJ1-1, with a tentative D call TRBD1 (6 bases). CDR1 is SGHVS, CDR2 FQNEAQ, per germline. The CDR3 contains 13 residues. The V and J ends lost 5 bases and 3 bases respectively, with 10 bases between them. Here the CDR3 reads CASSLYRDTEAFF. The CDR3 nucleotides read TGTGCCAGCAGCCTCTACAGGGACACTGAAGCTTTCTTT.

This clonotype was recorded at least ten times. V gene TRBV10-3 combines with J gene TRBJ2-3; tentatively, D is TRBD2 (5 bases). The V end lost 10 bases, the J end lost 4 bases, and 18 bases lay between the germline ends. The CDR3 is 14 amino acids. Germline lookup yields CDR1 ENHRY and CDR2 SYGVKD. CDR3 bases: TGTGCCACCCTCCGACTGGCGGAGGCAGATACGCAGTATTTT. Protein sequence: CATLRLAEADTQYF.

In DNA, the CDR3 is TGTGCCAGTAGTATCCAGAGGGGGATGAACACTGAAGCTTTCTTT. This codes for CASSIQRGMNTEAFF. This chain uses TRBV19 with TRBJ1-1, with D possibly being TRBD1 (6 bases). CDR1 LNHDA and CDR2 SQIVND come from the germline V gene (reference sequence). Trimming left V 3 bases short and J 0 bases short, with 11 bases between. CDR3 length equals 15 residues.

At least ten counts were recorded for this clonotype. The chain is built from TRBV11-2 and TRBJ2-3, with D uncertain. CDR3 length: 15 residues. Trimming took 1 base from V and 2 from J, leaving 10 bases between them. Germline CDR1 and CDR2: SGHAT and FQNNGV. DNA for the CDR3: TGTGCCAGCAGCTTAGTGAACACGATCACAGATACGCAGTATTTT. This translates into CASSLVNTITDTQYF.

The chain is built from TRBV2 and TRBJ1-4; TRBD1 might be the D (5 bases). CDR1 SNHLY and CDR2 FYNNEI come from the germline V gene. The V end was cut by 8 bases, the J end by 5 bases, with 15 bases between. There are 14 residues in the CDR3. CDR3 sequence reads: CASFGRGSNEKLFF. The CDR3 DNA reads as TGTGCCAGCTTCGGGAGGGGATCGAATGAAAAACTGTTTTTT.

This clonotype was detected a few times. At one end, the junction sequence differs from germline, possibly due to a read error. V gene TRBV7-7 combines with J gene TRBJ2-1; 11 bases are a match to TRBD2. The CDR3 has 16 amino acids. Germline CDR1 and CDR2: SSHAT and FNYEAQ (reference sequence). The CDR3 reads CASSQILAGGYNEQFF. The CDR3 DNA is TGTGCTAGCAGCCAGATTCTAGCGGGGGGTTACAATGAGCAGTTCTTC.

The sample holds many counts of this clonotype. The chain employs TRBV7-2 and TRBJ1-2; D perhaps matches TRBD1 (5 bases). The V end lost 1 base, the J end lost 4 bases, and 19 bases lay between the germline ends. Germline V gives CDR1 SGHTA, CDR2 FQGNSA. The CDR3 is made up of 17 amino acids. Written as DNA, the CDR3 is TGTGCCAGCAGCTTAGTTCTCATGGGGCAGGGTGGCTATGGCTACACCTTC. The encoded protein is CASSLVLMGQGGYGYTF.

This clonotype was seen a handful of times. The gene calls are TRBV10-3 and TRBJ2-2; 11 positions agree with TRBD1. CDR3 length: 15 residues. Trimming cost V 3 bases and J 6 bases; bases outside gene matches: 3. Germline CDR1 reads ENHRY; CDR2 reads SYGVKD. The CDR3, as DNA: TGTGCCATCAGTGATGGGACAGGGGGTTCCGGGGAGCTGTTTTTT. Amino acids: CAISDGTGGSGELFF.

This clonotype was recorded at least ten times. The chain uses TRBV7-9 and TRBJ2-3; a weak D match, TRBD2 (6 bases). This CDR3 region has 15 residues. Germline values: CDR1 SEHNR, CDR2 FQNEAQ (reference sequence). The germline V and J ends were trimmed by 3 bases and 2 bases, with 12 bases remaining between them. The CDR3, as DNA: TGTGCCAGCAGCTTTAGCGGTACCTCCACAGATACGCAGTATTTT. This sequence encodes CASSFSGTSTDTQYF. The whole variable domain, filled in from reference TRBV7-9 and TRBJ2-3, reads DTGVSQNPRHKITKRGQNVTFRCDPISEHNRLYWYRQTLGQGPEFLTYFQNEAQLEKSRLLSDRFSAERPKGSFSTLEIQRTEQGDSAMYLCASSFSGTSTDTQYFGPGTRLTVL.

The V call is TRBV7-2, the J call TRBJ2-7; D is possibly TRBD2 (6 bases). The germline V and J ends were trimmed by 2 bases and 2 bases, with 13 bases remaining between them. The length of the CDR3 is 15 residues. CDR1 is SGHTA and CDR2 is FQGNSA in the germline V gene. The CDR3 loop reads CASSLQRREAYEQYF. CDR3 sequence (DNA): TGTGCCAGCAGCTTACAGCGTAGGGAGGCCTACGAGCAGTACTTC.

The chain links TRBV12-3 or TRBV12-4 to TRBJ2-7; 7 bases map to TRBD1. This CDR3 comprises 13 residues. V was pared by 5 bases and J by 9 bases, with 10 bases of the junction left unmatched. The CDR3 DNA reads as TGTGCCAGCAGTCTACAGGGGAGCGTGGTGCAGTACTTC. It is translated as CASSLQGSVVQYF.

The CDR3 DNA sequence: TGTGCCAGCAGTTACGAGCGCGGATGGGGCGAGACCCAGTACTTC. This sequence encodes CASSYERGWGETQYF. V and J are TRBV6-5 and TRBJ2-5; tentative D call: TRBD1 (5 bases). The CDR3 consists of 15 residues. Per germline, CDR1 MNHEY and CDR2 SVGAGI. Deletions cut 2 bases from V and 5 bases from J, with 15 bases between.

This clonotype has only a few counts. The J gene is TRBJ2-3, the V gene TRBV4-2; 8 bases map to TRBD2. The V gene's germline CDR1 is LGHNA and CDR2 YNFKEQ. J lost 5 bases, V lost 0 bases, and 13 bases had no gene match. This CDR3 is 18 amino acids long. DNA of the CDR3: TGTGCCAGCAGCCAAGAAGAGGGGACCGGGGGGGCAAGAGATACGCAGTATTTT. Its protein is CASSQEEGTGGARDTQYF.

This clonotype was counted many times. The chain employs TRBV7-2 and TRBJ2-2; 7 bases agree with TRBD2. V was pared by 3 bases and J by 4 bases, with 2 bases of the junction left unmatched. Germline V CDR1 and CDR2: SGHTA, FQGNSA. CDR3 length: 14 residues. CDR3 in DNA: TGTGCCAGCAGCTTCTCGGGGGGCACCGGGGAGCTGTTTTTT. As protein: CASSFSGGTGELFF.